The rows below give T cell receptor beta chains drawn from one sample of a study of cytomegalovirus exposure and HLA in healthy donors. Sequencing was performed with immunoSEQ multiplex PCR; in TCRdb, only in-frame clones are kept and a portion is missing. Of more than 95,000 clones detected, approximately 80% appear once; the ten largest clones hold 3% to 4%. Source material: PBMCs. All receptors derive from a woman in her 30s in good health and CMV-seronegative. Both conserved end residues are part of each CDR3. The D gene is left open where the match is weak. Size is stated for part of the rows, as once, few or many counts, or as a class when the clone is expanded.

j_gene | d_gene | v_gene | abundance | CDR3aa | CDR3nt
TRBJ1-2 | TRBD1 | TRBV11-2 | NA | CASSLDAGQGGPYGYTF | TGTGCCAGCAGCTTAGATGCGGGACAGGGGGGCCCCTATGGCTACACCTTC
TRBJ1-1 | NA | TRBV27 | few | CASSLIPGDTEAFF | TGTGCCAGCAGTTTAATACCGGGGGACACTGAAGCTTTCTTT
TRBJ2-1 | TRBD2 | TRBV28 | NA | CASSLGGSGFEQFF | TGTGCCAGCAGTTTAGGCGGGAGCGGCTTTGAGCAGTTCTTC
TRBJ2-7 | TRBD1 | TRBV7-9 | NA | CASSSRGTGRYEQYF | TGTGCCAGCAGCTCTAGGGGGACAGGGCGGTACGAGCAGTACTTC
TRBJ2-7 | TRBD2 | TRBV4-1 | NA | CASSQVSSGDYEQYF | TGCGCCAGCAGCCAAGTGTCTAGCGGAGACTACGAGCAGTACTTC
TRBJ2-7 | TRBD1 | TRBV5-4 | NA | CASSLAGTGVGKQYF | TGTGCCAGCAGCTTGGCTGGGACAGGGGTGGGGAAGCAGTACTTC
TRBJ2-5 | NA | TRBV21-1 | NA | CASSKETSGSRETQYF | TGTGCCAGCAGCAAAGAGACTAGCGGGAGTCGGGAGACCCAGTACTTC
TRBJ2-3 | NA | TRBV5-1 | NA | CASSVQRSGPTDTQYF | TGCGCCAGCAGCGTACAGCGTAGCGGCCCCACAGATACGCAGTATTTT
TRBJ1-4 | NA | TRBV5-1 | once | CASSLTGSNEKLFF | TGCGCCAGCAGCCTGACAGGAAGTAATGAAAAACTGTTTTTT
TRBJ2-7 | TRBD1 | TRBV27 | NA | CASRRGQGAYEQYF | TGTGCCAGCAGGCGGGGACAGGGGGCCTACGAGCAGTACTTC
TRBJ2-7 | NA | TRBV10-2 | once | CASRPAEGEQYF | TGCGCCAGCAGGCCCGCCGAGGGCGAGCAGTACTTC
TRBJ2-1 | TRBD1 | TRBV19 | NA | CASSLTGTVPYNEQFF | TGTGCCAGTAGTTTAACCGGGACAGTTCCCTACAATGAGCAGTTCTTC
TRBJ1-3 | NA | TRBV7-8 | NA | CASSPGGAQSGNTIYF | TGTGCCAGCAGCCCTGGGGGGGCTCAATCTGGAAACACCATATATTTT
TRBJ1-1 | NA | TRBV2 | NA | CASSGRGYTEAFF | TGTGCCAGCAGCGGAAGAGGATACACTGAAGCTTTCTTT
TRBJ2-7 | NA | TRBV5-1 | NA | CASRTQVSSYEQYF | TGCGCCAGCAGGACACAGGTCAGCTCCTACGAGCAGTACTTC
TRBJ2-1 | TRBD2 | TRBV10-3 | NA | CATLPQPREGGSYNEQFF | TGTGCCACCCTTCCTCAGCCGCGGGAGGGGGGCTCCTACAATGAGCAGTTCTTC
TRBJ2-1 | TRBD2 | TRBV9 | once | CASSAGLAGLDEQFF | TGTGCCAGCAGCGCCGGACTAGCGGGACTCGATGAGCAGTTCTTC
TRBJ1-2 | NA | TRBV28 | NA | CASSPHPQEPLYGYTF | TGTGCCAGCAGTCCTCATCCTCAAGAACCACTCTATGGCTACACCTTC
TRBJ2-7 | TRBD1 | TRBV6-6 | NA | CASSNDRGLYEQYF | TGTGCCAGCAGTAACGACAGGGGGCTGTACGAGCAGTACTTC
TRBJ1-4 | NA | TRBV18 | NA | CASSPRTPGETNEKLFF | TGTGCCAGCTCACCACGGACCCCCGGGGAAACTAATGAAAAACTGTTTTTT
TRBJ2-7 | TRBD2 | TRBV7-9 | NA | CSSSFSSRGLDSGEQYF | TGTTCCAGCAGCTTCTCGTCGAGGGGACTAGATTCCGGCGAGCAGTACTTC
TRBJ2-7 | TRBD2 | TRBV5-1 | NA | CASSWGLAYEQYF | TGCGCCAGCAGCTGGGGACTAGCCTACGAGCAGTACTTC
TRBJ1-4 | NA | TRBV19 | NA | CASTQLGQHEKLFF | TGTGCCAGTACCCAACTTGGACAGCATGAAAAACTGTTTTTT
TRBJ1-1 | NA | TRBV5-6 | NA | CASSLAGGSEAFF | TGTGCCAGCAGCTTGGCCGGGGGTTCTGAAGCTTTCTTT
TRBJ2-2 | TRBD1 | TRBV25-1 | once | CASSDEWDRITGELFF | TGTGCCAGCAGTGATGAGTGGGACAGGATCACCGGGGAGCTGTTTTTT
TRBJ1-3 | NA | TRBV27 | once | CASSLSGRAGNTIYF | TGTGCCAGCAGTTTATCAGGGAGGGCTGGAAACACCATATATTTT
TRBJ2-3 | TRBD1 | TRBV11-2 | NA | CASSVGTGGADTQYF | TGTGCCAGCAGCGTCGGGACAGGGGGAGCAGATACGCAGTATTTT
TRBJ1-2 | NA | TRBV5-8 | few | CASSLLGAGGYTF | TGTGCCAGCAGCTTGTTGGGGGCAGGTGGCTACACCTTC
TRBJ2-7 | TRBD1 | TRBV9 | NA | CASSGYGQGTYEQYF | TGTGCCAGCAGCGGCTACGGACAGGGAACCTACGAGCAGTACTTC
TRBJ2-3 | TRBD2 | TRBV5-1 | NA | CASSFSGSSSDTQYF | TGCGCCAGCAGCTTTAGCGGGAGTTCTTCAGATACGCAGTATTTT
TRBJ2-7 | TRBD2 | TRBV18 | NA | CASSPGGRAPHEQYF | TGTGCCAGCTCACCGGGGGGGAGGGCCCCCCACGAGCAGTACTTC
TRBJ1-2 | NA | TRBV5-1 | NA | CASSLTGGIYTF | TGCGCCAGCAGCTTGACCGGCGGTATCTACACCTTC
TRBJ2-1 | TRBD2 | TRBV19 | few | CASSNSGSMVNEQFF | TGTGCCAGTAGTAATAGCGGGAGTATGGTCAATGAGCAGTTCTTC
TRBJ2-5 | NA | TRBV6-5 | NA | CASGDAGARETQYF | TGTGCCAGCGGGGACGCAGGGGCCCGGGAGACCCAGTACTTC
TRBJ2-1 | TRBD2 | TRBV5-1 | NA | CASSLDSGSTWNEQFF | TGCGCCAGCAGCTTGGATAGCGGGAGTACCTGGAATGAGCAGTTCTTC
TRBJ2-7 | TRBD2 | TRBV7-6 | NA | CASSQGTSYEQYF | TGTGCCAGCAGCCAGGGGACTAGCTACGAGCAGTACTTC
TRBJ2-7 | NA | TRBV13 | NA | CASSLEFGDSYEQYF | TGTGCCAGCAGTCTAGAGTTCGGGGACTCCTACGAGCAGTACTTC
TRBJ1-5 | TRBD1 | TRBV10-2 | NA | CASSVDRVNQPQHF | TGCGCCAGCAGCGTGGACAGGGTCAATCAGCCCCAGCATTTT
TRBJ1-1 | NA | TRBV7-2 | NA | CASSLGQLNTEAFF | TGTGCCAGCAGCTTAGGACAACTGAACACTGAAGCTTTCTTT